This TCR beta chain was sequenced for a study of T-cell memory formation after mild COVID-19 (dated by TCRdb to about 2021). A note on the overall study: TCR sequence clusters from the two donors were largely donor specific. The cohort was made up of two young adult volunteers, one female and one male, who were previously healthy. In a couple of donors, T-cell clones that expanded and contracted after mild COVID-19 were tracked by sequencing TCRalpha and TCRbeta repertoires over time.

Ficoll-Paque density gradient centrifugation was used to isolate PBMCs. The listed sequencing device is Illumina NovaSeq 6000. TCRalpha and TCRbeta cDNA libraries were built by 5'RACE with constant-segment primers, adding sample barcodes and unique molecular identifiers. RNA was extracted from every sample with Trizol reagent. The libraries were amplified in two PCR steps, and the second step added a second sample barcode and Illumina TruSeq adapters. Sequencing of libraries was performed on an Illumina NovaSeq with 2 x 150 bp paired-end reads. The published analysis was carried out like this. With migec v1.2.7, reads were demultiplexed and then collapsed into UMI-guided consensus sequences. Using mixcr v2.1.11, the UMI consensuses were aligned to TRA and TRB V and J templates and assembled into clonotypes. Clonotypes were classified as expanded or contracted when called significant by both edgeR and NoisET, with noise models trained on biological replicates. For edgeR calls, the thresholds were a false discovery rate-adjusted p below 0.01 and a log2 fold-change of 1. As an exploratory analysis of dynamics, PCA with hierarchical clustering was applied to max-normalized trajectories of the 1000 most abundant clonotypes. Separately sequenced CD4+ and CD8+ repertoires were used to assign the CD4 or CD8 phenotype of responding clones. TCRdb reprocessed the public reads (quality trimming at Q25 with fastp, clone calling with MiXCR) and kept in-frame beta chains. Identical CDR3 protein sequences are pooled into one entry, listed with their most common genes and DNA. The V and J calls reflect TCRdb's pipeline rather than the authors' work. The sample has hundreds of thousands of distinct CDR3 sequences on record, roughly 17% of them singletons. In total, the top ten clones hold 12% of the sample.

The research as a whole found: Some responding clones were found in pre-infection memory, which suggests that pre-existing cross-reactive memory T cells took part in the SARS-CoV-2 response. SARS-CoV-2 specificity was not confirmed for the second-wave clones peaking on day 37. Contracting CD4+ clones turned up mainly in the CM and EM memory subsets, whereas EMRA was where CD8+ clones were enriched. Only two mild cases were covered by the study, and larger cohorts that include severe cases with pre-infection samples were considered necessary. From day 15 to 85, contracting clones showed balanced CD4/CD8 phenotypes, whereas a second wave of clones that expanded from day 15 to 37 leaned towards CD4+.

The CDR3, cysteine through phenylalanine, is 15 amino acids long. The kept DNA is CDR3 alone, 45 bases in frame from the first base. Per the germline V gene (reference sequence), DFQATT is the CDR1 and SNEGSKA is the CDR2. V lost 3 bases and J lost 5 bases; the stretch between them is 17 bases long. With regard to this clonotype: Its antigen remains undetermined. Base qualities are not provided; no much larger clone lies one nucleotide away.

What was sequenced was PBMCs or a T cell subset sorted from them (not recorded which). The chain was built from TRBV20-1 and TRBJ1-5; 5 matching bases give a weak D call of TRBD1. The TCR sequence derives from an adult woman who had mild COVID-19 (a few samples of this study predate the infection). The sample titles of this study are shuffled in the database, so cell type and time point are left out; the donor was told from shared clones. The CDR3 region reads CSARRQAGPYQPQHF. The DNA sequence is as follows: TGCAGTGCTAGGCGTCAGGCAGGGCCTTATCAGCCCCAGCATTTT.